The 5 T cell receptor beta chains presented below share a single source sample, sequenced in a study of blood T cells in healthy people across ages. Sample-barcoded 5' priming and a J-beta primer mix drove a second PCR of about 6 to 12 cycles. TCRdb re-called the 5' RACE reads with MiXCR, one entry per CDR3 protein. The sample includes about 1.4 million distinct CDR3 sequences, approximately 59% seen only once; the top ten take under 8.5%. Sequences were obtained from blood. These receptors all stem from a man between 18 and 29 years old in good health.

This rearrangement joins TRBV12-3 or TRBV12-4 to TRBJ1-6; unclear D gene. Trimming left V 6 bases short and J 6 bases short, with 15 bases between. The CDR3 runs 15 residues. CDR3: CASSPWSLGNSPLHF. The CDR3, as DNA: TGTGCCAGCAGCCCCTGGTCATTGGGTAATTCACCCCTCCACTTT.

The rearrangement uses TRBV6-2 or TRBV6-3 and TRBJ1-2, with 8 bases aligning to TRBD1. Per the germline V gene, CDR1 is MNHEY and CDR2 is SVGEGT. J was trimmed by 3 bases and V by 5 bases; bases with no gene match: 11. This CDR3 spans 16 amino acids. CDR3 DNA: TGTGCCAGCAGTCGACACCCCCGACAGGGGCACTATGGCTACACCTTC. Encoded protein: CASSRHPRQGHYGYTF.

This clonotype was found once. This chain uses TRBV4-1 with TRBJ2-2, with a tentative D call TRBD1 (5 bases). The CDR3 consists of 17 residues. Germline CDR1 MGHRA, CDR2 YSYEKL. Trimming left V 3 bases short and J 3 bases short, with 17 bases between. This CDR3 reads CASSHPRKGADTGELFF. CDR3 in DNA: TGCGCCAGCAGCCACCCACGTAAAGGGGCGGACACCGGGGAGCTGTTTTTT.

The count of this clonotype is one. CDR3 sequence: CASSPHQRVPNQPQHF. CDR3 nucleotide sequence: TGCGCCAGCAGCCCGCATCAAAGGGTCCCTAATCAGCCCCAGCATTTT. The chain recombines TRBV4-1 with TRBJ1-5; D is uncertain. The CDR3 is 16 residues long. With 4 bases removed from V and 4 bases from J, the gap between germline ends came to 17 bases. Per the germline V gene, CDR1 is MGHRA and CDR2 is YSYEKL.

This chain joins TRBV20-1 and TRBJ1-1; D unclear. The CDR3 length is 11 residues. Germline assignment: CDR1 DFQATT and CDR2 SNEGSKA (reference sequence). V was cut by 3 bases and J by 11 bases, with 13 bases left in between. CDR3 DNA sequence: TGCAGTGCTAGCAGGCGCCAACGGGCTTTCTTT. As protein: CSASRRQRAFF.